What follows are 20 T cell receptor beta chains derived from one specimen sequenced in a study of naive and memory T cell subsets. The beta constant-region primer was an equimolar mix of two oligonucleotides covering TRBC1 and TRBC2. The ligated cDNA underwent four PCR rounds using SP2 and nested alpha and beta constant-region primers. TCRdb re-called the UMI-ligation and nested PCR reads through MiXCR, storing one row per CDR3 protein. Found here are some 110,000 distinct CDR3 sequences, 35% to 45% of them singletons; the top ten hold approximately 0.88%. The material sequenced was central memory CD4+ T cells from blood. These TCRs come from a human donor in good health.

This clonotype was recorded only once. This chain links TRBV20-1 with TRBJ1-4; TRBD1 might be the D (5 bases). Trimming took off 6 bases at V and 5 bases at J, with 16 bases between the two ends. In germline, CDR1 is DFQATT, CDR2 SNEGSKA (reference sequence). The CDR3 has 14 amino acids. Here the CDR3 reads CSAPGGFSNEKLFF. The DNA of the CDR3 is TGCAGTGCCCCTGGGGGATTTTCGAATGAAAAACTGTTTTTT.

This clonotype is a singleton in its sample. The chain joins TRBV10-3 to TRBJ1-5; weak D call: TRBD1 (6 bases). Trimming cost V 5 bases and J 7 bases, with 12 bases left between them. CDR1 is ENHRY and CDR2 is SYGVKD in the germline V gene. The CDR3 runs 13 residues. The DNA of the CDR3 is TGTGCCATCAGTTCACAGGGTCAACAGCCCCAGCATTTT. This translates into CAISSQGQQPQHF.

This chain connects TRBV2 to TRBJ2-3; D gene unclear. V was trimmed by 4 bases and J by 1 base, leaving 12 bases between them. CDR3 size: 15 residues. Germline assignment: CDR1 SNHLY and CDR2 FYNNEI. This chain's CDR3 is CASSGVRLGTDTQYF. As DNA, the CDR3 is TGTGCCAGCAGTGGGGTCCGGCTTGGCACAGATACGCAGTATTTT.

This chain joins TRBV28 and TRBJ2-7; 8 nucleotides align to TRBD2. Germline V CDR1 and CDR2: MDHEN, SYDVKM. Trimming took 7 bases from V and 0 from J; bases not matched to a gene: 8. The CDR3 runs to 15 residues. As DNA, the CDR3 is TGTGCCAGCAAAACAGCGGGAGCCAACTCCTACGAGCAGTACTTC. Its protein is CASKTAGANSYEQYF.

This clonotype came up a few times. CDR3 amino acids: CASSPDRAIAKNIQYF. CDR3 DNA: TGTGCCAGCTCACCAGACAGAGCAATAGCCAAAAACATTCAGTACTTC. The V call is TRBV18, the J call TRBJ2-4; D possibly corresponds to TRBD1 (5 bases). Between the trimmed V and J ends, which lost 2 bases and 0 bases, there was a span of 11 bases. CDR1 is KGHSH and CDR2 is LQKENI in the germline V gene. The length of the CDR3 is 16 residues.

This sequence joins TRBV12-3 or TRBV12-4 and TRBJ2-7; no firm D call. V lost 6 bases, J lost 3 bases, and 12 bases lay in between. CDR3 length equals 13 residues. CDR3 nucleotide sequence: TGTGCCAGCAGCCCAAGTGACGGCTACGAGCAGTACTTC. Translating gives CASSPSDGYEQYF.

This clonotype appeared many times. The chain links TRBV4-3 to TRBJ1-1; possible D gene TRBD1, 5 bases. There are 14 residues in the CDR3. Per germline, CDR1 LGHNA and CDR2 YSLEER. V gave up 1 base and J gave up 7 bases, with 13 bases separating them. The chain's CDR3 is CASSQAGLSLEAFF. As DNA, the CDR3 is TGCGCCAGCAGCCAAGCGGGACTTAGCCTTGAAGCTTTCTTT.

CDR3 residues: CASTRIGLAGGYEQYF. For the CDR3, the DNA is TGTGCCAGCACTCGAATCGGGCTAGCGGGAGGGTACGAGCAGTACTTC. The J gene is TRBJ2-7, the V gene TRBV28; 12 nucleotides match TRBD2. The CDR3 length is 16 residues. V shed 7 bases, J shed 4 bases, and the junction held 11 bases outside the gene matches. Germline V lookup: CDR1 MDHEN, CDR2 SYDVKM.

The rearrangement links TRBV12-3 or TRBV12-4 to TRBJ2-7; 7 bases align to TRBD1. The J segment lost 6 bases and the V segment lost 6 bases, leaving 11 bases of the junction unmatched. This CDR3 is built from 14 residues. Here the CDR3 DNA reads TGTGCCAGCAGCAAGACAACAGGGGTGGGCGAGCAGTACTTC. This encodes CASSKTTGVGEQYF.

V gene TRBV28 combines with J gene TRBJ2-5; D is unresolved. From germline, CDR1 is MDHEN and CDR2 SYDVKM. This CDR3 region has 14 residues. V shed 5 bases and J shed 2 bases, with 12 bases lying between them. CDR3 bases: TGTGCCAGCAGTACCGGGTGGAAACAAGAGACCCAGTACTTC. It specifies CASSTGWKQETQYF.

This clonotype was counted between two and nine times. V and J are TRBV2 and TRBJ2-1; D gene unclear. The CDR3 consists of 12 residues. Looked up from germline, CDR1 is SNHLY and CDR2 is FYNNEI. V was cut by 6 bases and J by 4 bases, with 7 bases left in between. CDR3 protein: CASRTDYNEQFF. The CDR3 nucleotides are TGTGCCAGCAGGACCGATTACAATGAGCAGTTCTTC. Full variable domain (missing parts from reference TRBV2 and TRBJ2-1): EPEVTQTPSHQVTQMGQEVILRCVPISNHLYFYWYRQILGQKVEFLVSFYNNEISEKSEIFDDQFSVERPDGSNFTLKIRSTKLEDSAMYFCASRTDYNEQFFGPGTRLTVL.

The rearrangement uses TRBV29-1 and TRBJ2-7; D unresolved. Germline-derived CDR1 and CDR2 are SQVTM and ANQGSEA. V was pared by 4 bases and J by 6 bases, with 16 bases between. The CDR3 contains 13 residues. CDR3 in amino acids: CSVVSSFRVEQYF. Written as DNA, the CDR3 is TGCAGCGTTGTGTCCAGTTTTCGTGTCGAGCAGTACTTC.

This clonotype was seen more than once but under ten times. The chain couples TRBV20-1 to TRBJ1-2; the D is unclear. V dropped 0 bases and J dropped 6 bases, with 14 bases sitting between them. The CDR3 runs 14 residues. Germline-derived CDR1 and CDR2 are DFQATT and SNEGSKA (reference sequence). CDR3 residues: CSARDTLRHDGYTF. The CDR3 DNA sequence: TGCAGTGCTAGAGATACTCTAAGGCACGATGGCTACACCTTC.

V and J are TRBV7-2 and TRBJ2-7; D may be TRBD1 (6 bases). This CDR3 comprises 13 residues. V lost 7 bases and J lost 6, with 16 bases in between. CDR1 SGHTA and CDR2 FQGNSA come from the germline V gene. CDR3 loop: CASTKNRAREQYF. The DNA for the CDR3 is TGTGCCAGCACCAAAAACAGGGCCCGCGAGCAGTACTTC.

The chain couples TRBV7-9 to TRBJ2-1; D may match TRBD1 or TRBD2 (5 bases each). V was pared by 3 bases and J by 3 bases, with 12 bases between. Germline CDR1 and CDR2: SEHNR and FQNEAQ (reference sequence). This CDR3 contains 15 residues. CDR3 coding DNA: TGTGCCAGCAGCTTGGGGGTTACAAGCTACAATGAGCAGTTCTTC. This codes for CASSLGVTSYNEQFF. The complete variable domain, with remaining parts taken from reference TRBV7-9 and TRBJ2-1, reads DTGVSQNPRHKITKRGQNVTFRCDPISEHNRLYWYRQTLGQGPEFLTYFQNEAQLEKSRLLSDRFSAERPKGSFSTLEIQRTEQGDSAMYLCASSLGVTSYNEQFFGPGTRLTVL.

The CDR3 bases are TGTGCCAGCAGCCAGCGGGATTTCGGCTACAATGAGCAGTTCTTC. This sequence encodes CASSQRDFGYNEQFF. The chain uses TRBV12-3 or TRBV12-4 and TRBJ2-1, with 7 bases that match TRBD2. V lost 6 bases to trimming and J lost 3 bases; unmatched junction nucleotides: 8. The CDR3 consists of 15 residues.

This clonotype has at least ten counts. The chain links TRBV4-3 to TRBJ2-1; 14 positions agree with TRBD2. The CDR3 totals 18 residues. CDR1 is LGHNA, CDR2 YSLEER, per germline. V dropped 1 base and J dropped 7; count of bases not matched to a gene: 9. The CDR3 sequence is CASSQVVAGTSGSNEQFF. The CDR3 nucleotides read TGCGCCAGCAGCCAAGTTGTCGCTGGGACTAGCGGGAGTAATGAGCAGTTCTTC.

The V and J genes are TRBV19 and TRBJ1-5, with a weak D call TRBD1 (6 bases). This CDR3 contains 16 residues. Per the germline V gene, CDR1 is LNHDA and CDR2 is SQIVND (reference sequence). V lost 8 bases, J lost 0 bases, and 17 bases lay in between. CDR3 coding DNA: TGTGCCAGTTCTACCTCAGGACAGTATAGCAATCAGCCCCAGCATTTT. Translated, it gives CASSTSGQYSNQPQHF.

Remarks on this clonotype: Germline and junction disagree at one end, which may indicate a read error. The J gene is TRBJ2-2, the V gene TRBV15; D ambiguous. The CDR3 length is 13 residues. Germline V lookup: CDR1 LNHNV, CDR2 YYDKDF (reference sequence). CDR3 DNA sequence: TGTGCCACCGGCAGAGGTGTCACCGGGGAGCTGTTTTTT. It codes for CATGRGVTGELFF.

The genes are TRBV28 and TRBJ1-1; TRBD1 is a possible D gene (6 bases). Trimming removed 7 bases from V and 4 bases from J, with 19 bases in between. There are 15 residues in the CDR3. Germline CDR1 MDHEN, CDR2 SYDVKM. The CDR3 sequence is CASNLPGAGVTEAFF. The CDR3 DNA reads TGTGCCAGCAACCTACCCGGGGCAGGGGTCACTGAAGCTTTCTTT.